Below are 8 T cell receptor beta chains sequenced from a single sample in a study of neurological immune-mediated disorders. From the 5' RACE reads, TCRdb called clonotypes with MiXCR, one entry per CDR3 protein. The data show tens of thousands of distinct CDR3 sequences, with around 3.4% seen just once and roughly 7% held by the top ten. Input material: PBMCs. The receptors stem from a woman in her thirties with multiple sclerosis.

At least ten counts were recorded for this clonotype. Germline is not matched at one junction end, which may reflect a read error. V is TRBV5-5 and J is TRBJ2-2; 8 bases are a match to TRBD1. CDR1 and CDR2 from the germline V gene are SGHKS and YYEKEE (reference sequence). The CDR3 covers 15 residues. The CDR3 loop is CASKKDRANTGELFF. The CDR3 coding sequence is TGTGCTAGCAAAAAGGACAGGGCGAACACCGGGGAGCTGTTTTTT.

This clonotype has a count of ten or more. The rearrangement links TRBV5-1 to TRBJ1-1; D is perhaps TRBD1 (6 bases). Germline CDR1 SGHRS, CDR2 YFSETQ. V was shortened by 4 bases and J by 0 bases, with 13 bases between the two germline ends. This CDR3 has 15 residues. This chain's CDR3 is CASSPTGGLNTEAFF. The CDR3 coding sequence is TGCGCCAGCAGCCCCACCGGGGGGCTGAACACTGAAGCTTTCTTT.

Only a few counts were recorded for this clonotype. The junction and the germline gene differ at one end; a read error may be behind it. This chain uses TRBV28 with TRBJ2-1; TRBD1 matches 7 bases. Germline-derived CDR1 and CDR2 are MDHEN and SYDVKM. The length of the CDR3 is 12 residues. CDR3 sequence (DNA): TGTGCCAGCAGTTCAACGACAGGGTCGGGGATCTTC. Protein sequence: CASSSTTGSGIF.

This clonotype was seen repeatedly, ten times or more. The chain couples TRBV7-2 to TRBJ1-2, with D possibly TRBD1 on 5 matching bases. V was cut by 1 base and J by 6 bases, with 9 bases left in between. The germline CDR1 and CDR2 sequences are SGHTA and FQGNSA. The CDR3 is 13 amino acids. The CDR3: CASSLVRVDGYTF. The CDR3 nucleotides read TGTGCCAGCAGCTTAGTCAGGGTAGATGGCTACACCTTC.

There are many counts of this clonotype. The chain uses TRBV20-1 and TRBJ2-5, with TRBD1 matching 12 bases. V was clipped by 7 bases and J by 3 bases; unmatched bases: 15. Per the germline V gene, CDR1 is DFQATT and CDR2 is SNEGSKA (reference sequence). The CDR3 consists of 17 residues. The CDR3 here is CSVPKRRDRGQEETQYF. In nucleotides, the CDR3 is TGCAGTGTTCCAAAGCGGCGGGACAGGGGGCAAGAAGAGACCCAGTACTTC.

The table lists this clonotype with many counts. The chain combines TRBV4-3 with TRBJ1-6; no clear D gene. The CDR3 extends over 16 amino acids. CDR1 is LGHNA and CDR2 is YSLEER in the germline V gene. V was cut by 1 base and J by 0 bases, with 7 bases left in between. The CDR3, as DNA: TGCGCCAGCAGCCAAGGGATCAGCTCCTATAATTCACCCCTCCACTTT. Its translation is CASSQGISSYNSPLHF.

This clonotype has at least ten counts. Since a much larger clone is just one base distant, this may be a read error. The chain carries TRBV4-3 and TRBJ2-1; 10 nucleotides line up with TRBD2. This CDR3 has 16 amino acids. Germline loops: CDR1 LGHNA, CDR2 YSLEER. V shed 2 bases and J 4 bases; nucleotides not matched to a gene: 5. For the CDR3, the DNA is TGCGCCAGCAGCCAATTCACTAGCGGGACGTACAATGAGCAGTTCTTC. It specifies CASSQFTSGTYNEQFF.

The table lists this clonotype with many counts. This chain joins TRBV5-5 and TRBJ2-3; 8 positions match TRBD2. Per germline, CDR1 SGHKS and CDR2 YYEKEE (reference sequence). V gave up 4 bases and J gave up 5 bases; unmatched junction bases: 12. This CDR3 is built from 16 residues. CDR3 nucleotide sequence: TGTGCCAGCAGCCCAGGAGCAGCGGGGGAACTAGATACGCAGTATTTT. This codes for CASSPGAAGELDTQYF.